This record covers a single T cell receptor beta chain. The data derive from a study of CD8 T cells in Susac syndrome. With random hexamers, reverse transcription was performed on 0.5 to 1 ug of RNA. MiXCR, applied by TCRdb to the immunoSEQ multiplex PCR reads, yields one record per CDR3 protein. The sample has approximately 230,000 distinct CDR3 sequences, just under 95% seen once. Trimming cost V 1 base and J 7 bases, with 11 bases left between them. The CDR3 is 15 residues long. Germline CDR1 and CDR2: MNHEY and SMNVEV (reference sequence). V usage is TRBV27 and J usage is TRBJ1-6, with D maybe TRBD1 (6 bases). This TCR was sampled from a human donor with multiple sclerosis. Sequenced sample: CD4+ T cells from PBMCs. CDR3 in amino acids: CASSLWGHSNSPLHF. In nucleotides, the CDR3 is TGTGCCAGCAGTTTATGGGGGCACTCCAATTCACCCCTCCACTTT.